This T cell receptor beta chain was observed in a study of CXCR3-negative and CXCR3-positive naive CD8 T cells. Broader study findings: Naive subsets were similarly diverse, while memory CD8+ repertoires were much less diverse.

Germline-derived CDR1 and CDR2 are MDHEN and SYDVKM. The CDR3 spans 11 residues. UMI-labeled 5' RACE yielded the TRB cDNA libraries. TCRdb re-analyzed the 5' RACE reads; it lists each CDR3 protein once, without DNA. This repertoire includes about 130,000 distinct CDR3 sequences. Every CD8+ T cell subset underwent triplicate sorting at around 280,000 cells apiece. The naive CD8+ gate required CD45RO-CCR7+CD27+CD95- phenotype. As to this clonotype: Its specificity is unknown.

The sequenced sample was naive CXCR3- CD8+ T cells from blood. Regarding subset: CD45RO-CCR7+CD27+CD95- naive CD8+ T cells lacking CXCR3 (TNR3-). The rearrangement links TRBV28 to TRBJ2-4. The clonotype comes from a human donor in good health. Some clones in this sample may be carry-over from other donors' samples. The CDR3 sequence is CASSLGNIQYF.